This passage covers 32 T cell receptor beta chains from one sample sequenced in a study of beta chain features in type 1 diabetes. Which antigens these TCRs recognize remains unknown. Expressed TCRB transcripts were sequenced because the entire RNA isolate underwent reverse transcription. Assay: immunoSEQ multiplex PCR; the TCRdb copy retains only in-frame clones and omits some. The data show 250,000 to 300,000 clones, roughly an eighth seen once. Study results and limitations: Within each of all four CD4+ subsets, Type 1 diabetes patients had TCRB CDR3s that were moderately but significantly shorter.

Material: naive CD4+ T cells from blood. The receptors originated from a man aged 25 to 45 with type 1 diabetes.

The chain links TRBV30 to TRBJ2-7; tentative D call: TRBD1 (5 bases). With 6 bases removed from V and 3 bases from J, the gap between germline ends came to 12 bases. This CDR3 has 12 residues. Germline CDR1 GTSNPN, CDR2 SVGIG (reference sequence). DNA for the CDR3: TGTGCCTGTTCAGGGCTTAACTACGAGCAGTACTTC. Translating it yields CACSGLNYEQYF. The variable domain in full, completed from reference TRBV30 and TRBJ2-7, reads SQTIHQWPATLVQPVGSPLSLECTVEGTSNPNLYWYRQAAGRGLQLLFYSVGIGQISSEVPQNLSASRPQDRQFILSSKKLLLSDSGFYLCACSGLNYEQYFGPGTRLTVT.

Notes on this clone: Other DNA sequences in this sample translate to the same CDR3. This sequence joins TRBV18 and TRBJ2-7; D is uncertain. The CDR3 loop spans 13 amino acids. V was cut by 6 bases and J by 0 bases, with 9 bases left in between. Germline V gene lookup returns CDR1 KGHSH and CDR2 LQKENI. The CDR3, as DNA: TGTGCCAGCTCCGGAGCCAGCTCCTACGAGCAGTACTTC. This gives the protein CASSGASSYEQYF. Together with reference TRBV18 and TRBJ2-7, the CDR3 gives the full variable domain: NAGVMQNPRHLVRRRGQEARLRCSPMKGHSHVYWYRQLPEEGLKFMVYLQKENIIDESGMPKERFSAEFPKEGPSILRIQQVVRGDSAAYFCASSGASSYEQYFGPGTRLTVT.

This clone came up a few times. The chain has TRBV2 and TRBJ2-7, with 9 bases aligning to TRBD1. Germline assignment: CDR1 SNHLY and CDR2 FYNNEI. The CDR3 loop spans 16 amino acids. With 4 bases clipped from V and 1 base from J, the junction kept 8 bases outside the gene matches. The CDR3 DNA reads TGTGCCAGCAGTGGCTTGACAGGGGGGAGATCCTACGAGCAGTACTTC. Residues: CASSGLTGGRSYEQYF.

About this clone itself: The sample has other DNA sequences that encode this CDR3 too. This CDR3 reads CASSVGLAGGGQETQYF. CDR3 DNA: TGTGCCAGCAGCGTAGGATTAGCGGGAGGAGGGCAAGAGACCCAGTACTTC. J is TRBJ2-5 and V is TRBV9; the match to TRBD2 covers 10 bases. The V gene end was trimmed by 0 bases and the J gene end by 2 bases; junction bases not matched to a gene: 7. This CDR3 has 17 residues. Per germline, CDR1 SGDLS and CDR2 YYNGEE. The full variable domain, with the rest looked up from reference TRBV9 and TRBJ2-5, is DSGVTQTPKHLITATGQRVTLRCSPRSGDLSVYWYQQSLDQGLQFLIQYYNGEERAKGNILERFSAQQFPDLHSELNLSSLELGDSALYFCASSVGLAGGGQETQYFGPGTRLLVL.

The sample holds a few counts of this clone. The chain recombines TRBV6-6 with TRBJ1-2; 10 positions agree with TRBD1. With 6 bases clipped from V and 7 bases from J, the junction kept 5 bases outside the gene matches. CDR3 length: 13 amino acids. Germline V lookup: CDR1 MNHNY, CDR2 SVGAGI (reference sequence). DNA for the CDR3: TGTGCCAGCAGAGGGACAGGGGAGTCTGGCTACACCTTC. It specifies CASRGTGESGYTF.

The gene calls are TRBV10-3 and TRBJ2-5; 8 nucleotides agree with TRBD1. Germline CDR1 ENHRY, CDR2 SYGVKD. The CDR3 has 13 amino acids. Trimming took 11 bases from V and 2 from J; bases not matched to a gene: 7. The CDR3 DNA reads TGTGCCGTGGCCCAGGGGGCTCAAGAGACCCAGTACTTC. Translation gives CAVAQGAQETQYF.

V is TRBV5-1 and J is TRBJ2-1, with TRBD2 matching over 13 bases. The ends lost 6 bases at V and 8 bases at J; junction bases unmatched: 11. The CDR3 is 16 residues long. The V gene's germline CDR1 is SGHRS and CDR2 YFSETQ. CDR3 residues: CASNLGLAGIIDEQFF. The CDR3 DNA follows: TGCGCCAGCAACCTGGGACTAGCGGGAATCATCGATGAGCAGTTCTTC.

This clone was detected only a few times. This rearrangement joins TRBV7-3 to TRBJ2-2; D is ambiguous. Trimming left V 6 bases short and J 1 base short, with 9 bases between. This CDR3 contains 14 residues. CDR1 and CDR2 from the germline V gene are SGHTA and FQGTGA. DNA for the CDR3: TGTGCCAGCAGACCCCAGCGGAACACCGGGGAGCTGTTTTTT. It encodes CASRPQRNTGELFF.

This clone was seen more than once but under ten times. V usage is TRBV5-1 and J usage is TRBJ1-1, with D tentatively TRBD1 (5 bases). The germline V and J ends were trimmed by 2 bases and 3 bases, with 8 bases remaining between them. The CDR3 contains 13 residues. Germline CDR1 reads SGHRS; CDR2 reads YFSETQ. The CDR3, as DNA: TGCGCCAGCAGCTTCAAAGGGGACACTGAAGCTTTCTTT. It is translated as CASSFKGDTEAFF.

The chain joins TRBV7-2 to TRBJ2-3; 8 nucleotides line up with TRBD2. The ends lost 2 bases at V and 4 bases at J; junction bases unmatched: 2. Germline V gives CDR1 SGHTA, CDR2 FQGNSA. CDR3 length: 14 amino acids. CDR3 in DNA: TGTGCCAGCAGCTTACCAGCGGGGGCAGATACGCAGTATTTT. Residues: CASSLPAGADTQYF.

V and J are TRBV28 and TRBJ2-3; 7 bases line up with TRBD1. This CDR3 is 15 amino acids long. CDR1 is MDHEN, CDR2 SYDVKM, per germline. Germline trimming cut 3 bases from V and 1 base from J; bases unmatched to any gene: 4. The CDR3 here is CASSFRGRGTDTQYF. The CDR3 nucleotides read TGTGCCAGCAGTTTCAGGGGGAGAGGCACAGATACGCAGTATTTT.

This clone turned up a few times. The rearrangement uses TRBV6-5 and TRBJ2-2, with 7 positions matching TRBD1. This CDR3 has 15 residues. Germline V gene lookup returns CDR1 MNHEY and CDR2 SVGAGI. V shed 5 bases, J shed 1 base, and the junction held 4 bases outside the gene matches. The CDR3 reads CASSLRTGNTGELFF. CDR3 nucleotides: TGTGCCAGCAGTCTCCGGACAGGGAACACCGGGGAGCTGTTTTTT.

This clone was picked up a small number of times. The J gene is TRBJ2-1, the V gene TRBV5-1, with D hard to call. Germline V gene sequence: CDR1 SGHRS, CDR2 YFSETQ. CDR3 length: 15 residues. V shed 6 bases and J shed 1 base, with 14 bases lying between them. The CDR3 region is CASTLATGSYNEQFF. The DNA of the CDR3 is TGCGCCAGCACTTTAGCTACTGGATCCTACAATGAGCAGTTCTTC.

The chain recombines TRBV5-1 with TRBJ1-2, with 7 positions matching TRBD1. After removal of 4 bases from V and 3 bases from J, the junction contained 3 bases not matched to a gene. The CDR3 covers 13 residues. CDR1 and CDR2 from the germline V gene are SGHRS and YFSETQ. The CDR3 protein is CASSMGQHYGYTF. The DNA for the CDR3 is TGCGCCAGCAGCATGGGACAGCACTATGGCTACACCTTC.

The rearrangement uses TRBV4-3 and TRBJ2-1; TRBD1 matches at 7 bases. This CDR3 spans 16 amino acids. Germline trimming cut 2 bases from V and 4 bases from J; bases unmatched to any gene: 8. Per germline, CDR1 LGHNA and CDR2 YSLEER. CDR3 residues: CASSQRWGTAYNEQFF. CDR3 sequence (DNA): TGCGCCAGCAGCCAACGTTGGGGGACAGCGTACAATGAGCAGTTCTTC.

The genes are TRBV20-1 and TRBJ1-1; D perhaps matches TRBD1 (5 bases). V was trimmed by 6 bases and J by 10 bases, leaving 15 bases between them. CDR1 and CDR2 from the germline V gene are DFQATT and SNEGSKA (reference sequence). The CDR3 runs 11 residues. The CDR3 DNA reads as TGCAGTGCCCCGACCGATCAGGGAGCTTTCTTT. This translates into CSAPTDQGAFF.

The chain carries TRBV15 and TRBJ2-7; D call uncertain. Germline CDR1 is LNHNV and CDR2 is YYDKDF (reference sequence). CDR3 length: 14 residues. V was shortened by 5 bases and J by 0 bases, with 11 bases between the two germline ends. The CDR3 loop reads CATSAGSSSYEQYF. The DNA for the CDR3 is TGTGCCACCAGCGCCGGGTCGAGCTCCTACGAGCAGTACTTC. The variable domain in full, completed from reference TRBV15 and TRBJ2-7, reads DAMVIQNPRYQVTQFGKPVTLSCSQTLNHNVMYWYQQKSSQAPKLLFHYYDKDFNNEADTPDNFQSRRPNTSFCFLDIRSPGLGDTAMYLCATSAGSSSYEQYFGPGTRLTVT.

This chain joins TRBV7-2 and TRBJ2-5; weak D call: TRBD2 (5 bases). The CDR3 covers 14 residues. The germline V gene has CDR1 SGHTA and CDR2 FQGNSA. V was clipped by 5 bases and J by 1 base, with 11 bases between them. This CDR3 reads CASSTRTAQETQYF. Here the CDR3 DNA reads TGTGCCAGCAGCACCCGGACTGCCCAAGAGACCCAGTACTTC.

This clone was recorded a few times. The CDR3 region is CASSGTGRRTKYF. CDR3 DNA: TGTGCCAGTAGTGGGACAGGTCGGCGTACAAAGTACTTC. The chain links TRBV19 to TRBJ2-5, with 8 nucleotides matching TRBD1. The CDR3 covers 13 residues. The V gene's germline CDR1 is LNHDA and CDR2 SQIVND (reference sequence). The V and J ends lost 5 bases and 12 bases, in that order; junction bases with no gene match: 11.

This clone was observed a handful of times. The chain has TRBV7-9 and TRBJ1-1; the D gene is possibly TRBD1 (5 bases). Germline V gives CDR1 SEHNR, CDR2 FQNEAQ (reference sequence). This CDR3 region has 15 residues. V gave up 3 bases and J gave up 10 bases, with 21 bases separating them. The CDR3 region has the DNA TGTGCCAGCAGCTTGAATCAGGGACGGACTAGTGGAGCTTTCTTT. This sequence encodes CASSLNQGRTSGAFF.

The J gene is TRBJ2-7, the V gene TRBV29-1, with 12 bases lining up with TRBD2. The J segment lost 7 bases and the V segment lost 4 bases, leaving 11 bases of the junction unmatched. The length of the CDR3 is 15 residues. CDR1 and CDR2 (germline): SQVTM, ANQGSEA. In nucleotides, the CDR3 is TGCAGCGTTGTCCCCCTAGCGGGAGGGCGGGGGGAGCAGTACTTC. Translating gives CSVVPLAGGRGEQYF.

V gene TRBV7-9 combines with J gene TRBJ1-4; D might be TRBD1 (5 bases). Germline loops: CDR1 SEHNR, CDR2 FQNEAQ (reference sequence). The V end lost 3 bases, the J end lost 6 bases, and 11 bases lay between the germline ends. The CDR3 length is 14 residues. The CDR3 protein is CASSLGGSDEKLFF. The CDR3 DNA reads TGTGCCAGCAGCTTGGGGGGATCGGATGAAAAACTGTTTTTT.

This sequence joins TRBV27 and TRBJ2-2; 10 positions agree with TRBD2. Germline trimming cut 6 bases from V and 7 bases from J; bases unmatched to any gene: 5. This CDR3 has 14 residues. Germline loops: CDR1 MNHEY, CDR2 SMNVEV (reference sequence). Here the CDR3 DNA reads TGTGCCAGCAGGGGTAGCGGGAGGATCGGGGAGCTGTTTTTT. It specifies CASRGSGRIGELFF.

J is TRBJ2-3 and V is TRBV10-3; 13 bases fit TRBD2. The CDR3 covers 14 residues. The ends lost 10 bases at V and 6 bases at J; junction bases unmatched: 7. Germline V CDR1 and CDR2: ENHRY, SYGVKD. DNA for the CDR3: TGTGCCACCGGACTAGCGGGAGATGGGGATACGCAGTATTTT. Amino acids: CATGLAGDGDTQYF.

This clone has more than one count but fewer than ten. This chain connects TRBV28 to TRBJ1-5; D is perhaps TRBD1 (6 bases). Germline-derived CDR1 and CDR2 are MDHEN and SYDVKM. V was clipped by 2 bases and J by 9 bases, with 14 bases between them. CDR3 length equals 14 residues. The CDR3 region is CASSLTRGRRPQHF. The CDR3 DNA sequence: TGTGCCAGCAGTTTAACCAGGGGCCGTAGGCCCCAGCATTTT.

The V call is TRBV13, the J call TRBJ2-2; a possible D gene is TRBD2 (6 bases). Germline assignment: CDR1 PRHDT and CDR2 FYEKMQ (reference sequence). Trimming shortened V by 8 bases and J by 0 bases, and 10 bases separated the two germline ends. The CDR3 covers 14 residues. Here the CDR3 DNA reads TGTGCCAGCTCGCCGGGAGCGAACACCGGGGAGCTGTTTTTT. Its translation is CASSPGANTGELFF. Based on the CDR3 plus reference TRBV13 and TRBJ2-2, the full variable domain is AAGVIQSPRHLIKEKRETATLKCYPIPRHDTVYWYQQGPGQDPQFLISFYEKMQSDKGSIPDRFSAQQFSDYHSELNMSSLELGDSALYFCASSPGANTGELFFGEGSRLTVL.

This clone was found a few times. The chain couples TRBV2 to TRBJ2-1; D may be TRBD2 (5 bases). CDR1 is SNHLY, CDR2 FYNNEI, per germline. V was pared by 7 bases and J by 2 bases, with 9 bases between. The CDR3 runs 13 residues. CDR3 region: CASKSGTYNEQFF. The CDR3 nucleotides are TGTGCCAGCAAAAGCGGAACCTACAATGAGCAGTTCTTC.

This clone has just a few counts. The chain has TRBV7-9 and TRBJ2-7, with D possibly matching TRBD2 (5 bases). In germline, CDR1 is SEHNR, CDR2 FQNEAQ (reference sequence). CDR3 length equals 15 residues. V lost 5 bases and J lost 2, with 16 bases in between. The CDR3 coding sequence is TGTGCCAGCAGCCTGTTTGGAAGCGGTCCCTACGAGCAGTACTTC. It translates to CASSLFGSGPYEQYF.

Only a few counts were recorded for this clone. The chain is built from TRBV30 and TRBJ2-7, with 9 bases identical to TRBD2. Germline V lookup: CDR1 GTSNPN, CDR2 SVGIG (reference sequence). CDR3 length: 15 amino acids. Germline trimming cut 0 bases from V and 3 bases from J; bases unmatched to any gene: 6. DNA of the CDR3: TGTGCCTGGAGTGTACGGGCTAGCGGGATCTACGAGCAGTACTTC. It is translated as CAWSVRASGIYEQYF.

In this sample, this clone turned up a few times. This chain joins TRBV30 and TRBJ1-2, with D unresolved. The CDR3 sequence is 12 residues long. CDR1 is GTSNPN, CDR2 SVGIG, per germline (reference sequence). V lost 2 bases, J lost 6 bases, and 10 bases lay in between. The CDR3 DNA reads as TGTGCCTGGAGTTCAAGCGCGAATGGCTACACCTTC. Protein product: CAWSSSANGYTF.

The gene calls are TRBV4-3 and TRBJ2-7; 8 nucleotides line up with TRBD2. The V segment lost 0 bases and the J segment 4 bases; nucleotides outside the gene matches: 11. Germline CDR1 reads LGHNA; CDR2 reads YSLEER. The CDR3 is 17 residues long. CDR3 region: CASSQDLGRTSFYEQYF. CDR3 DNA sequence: TGCGCCAGCAGCCAAGATCTCGGACGGACTAGCTTTTACGAGCAGTACTTC.

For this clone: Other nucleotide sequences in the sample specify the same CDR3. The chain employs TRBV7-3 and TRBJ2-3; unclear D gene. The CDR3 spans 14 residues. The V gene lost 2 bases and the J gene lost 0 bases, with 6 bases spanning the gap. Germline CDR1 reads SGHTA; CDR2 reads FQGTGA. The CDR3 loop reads CASSLATSTDTQYF. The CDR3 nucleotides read TGTGCCAGCAGCTTAGCGACTAGCACAGATACGCAGTATTTT.